This T cell receptor (beta chain) derives from a study of radiotherapy plus CTLA-4 blockade in lung cancer. Across the study: Objective responses emerged in under 20% of patients, and 31% attained disease control. Study conclusions and caveats: TCR clones from tumors expanded in blood after radiotherapy plus ipilimumab. Reportedly, early blood T cell clone dynamics best predicted response, with interferon-beta.

Enrolled patients, whose metastatic non-small-cell lung cancer was chemo-refractory, received focal radiation plus CTLA-4 blockade with ipilimumab. Germline V lookup: CDR1 SGHTA, CDR2 FQGNSA. The CDR3 spans 16 residues. V shed 1 base, J shed 6 bases, and the junction held 7 bases outside the gene matches. The method was immunoSEQ multiplex PCR; TCRdb's version includes in-frame clones alone and lacks a portion of them. The table records approximately 69,000 clones, over 65% of them present only once. With respect to this clone: What it binds is unknown.

This material consisted of peripheral blood, taken from a patient treated with radiotherapy plus ipilimumab. This sequence was found in a human donor with non-small cell lung cancer who had a complete response to radiotherapy plus ipilimumab. The chain recombines TRBV7-2 with TRBJ2-2, with 8 bases aligning to TRBD2. The CDR3 is CASSLGAGRGAGELFF. The CDR3, as DNA: TGTGCCAGCAGCTTAGGGGCCGGGAGGGGGGCCGGGGAGCTGTTTTTT.